The rows below give T cell receptor beta chains drawn from one sample of a study of blood T cell repertoires in COVID-19. Data came from immunoSEQ multiplex PCR; TCRdb stores just in-frame clones and leaves some out. This table has over 100,000 clones, approximately 80% appearing once. The source material was peripheral blood. The receptors stem from a woman aged 55 to 70 with acute or convalescent COVID-19. Both conserved end residues are part of each CDR3. The D gene is left open where the match is weak. Size is omitted from some rows. Given values are once, few, many or a class for expanded clones.

NA	TRBV10-3	TRBD1	TRBJ1-2	CATGRQGANYGYTF	TGTGCCACGGGAAGACAGGGGGCTAACTATGGCTACACCTTC
NA	TRBV19	NA	TRBJ1-4	CASSSQVEEKLFF	TGTGCCAGTAGTTCCCAGGTAGAAGAAAAACTGTTTTTT
NA	TRBV24-1	TRBD2	TRBJ2-1	CATSDLHSGESYNEQFF	TGTGCCACCAGTGATTTGCATAGCGGGGAAAGCTACAATGAGCAGTTCTTC
NA	TRBV7-9	TRBD2	TRBJ2-3	CASSLSGGSTDTQYF	TGTGCCAGCAGCCTGAGCGGGGGGAGTACAGATACGCAGTATTTT
NA	TRBV5-5	TRBD1	TRBJ2-2	CASSLRAGQGVWELFF	TGTGCCAGCAGCCTCCGGGCCGGACAGGGTGTATGGGAGCTGTTTTTT
once	TRBV10-3	NA	TRBJ1-2	CATVQGAGENYGYTF	TGTGCCACCGTTCAAGGGGCAGGAGAAAACTATGGCTACACCTTC
NA	TRBV28	NA	TRBJ1-5	CASSLGGNANQPQHF	TGTGCCAGCAGTTTGGGCGGGAATGCCAATCAGCCCCAGCATTTT
NA	TRBV9	NA	TRBJ1-1	CASSVGNPGVEAFF	TGTGCCAGCAGCGTAGGAAACCCGGGGGTTGAAGCTTTCTTT
NA	TRBV5-1	TRBD1	TRBJ1-2	CASSHGQGRVDYGYTF	TGCGCCAGCAGCCACGGACAGGGAAGGGTGGACTATGGCTACACCTTC
NA	TRBV19	NA	TRBJ1-5	CASSITGKNQPQHF	TGTGCCAGTAGTATCACCGGGAAGAATCAGCCCCAGCATTTT
NA	TRBV7-8	NA	TRBJ1-5	CASSFVPRVGVTQPQHF	TGTGCCAGCAGCTTTGTCCCCCGGGTCGGGGTGACTCAGCCCCAGCATTTT
NA	TRBV6-5	NA	TRBJ2-3	CASSYGGTDTQYF	TGTGCCAGCAGTTACGGAGGCACAGATACGCAGTATTTT
NA	TRBV7-3	NA	TRBJ1-1	CASSLTTGMNTEAFF	TGTGCCAGCAGCTTAACTACAGGAATGAACACTGAAGCTTTCTTT
few	TRBV7-9	TRBD1	TRBJ1-4	CASSSGQVNEKLFF	TGTGCCAGCAGCTCTGGACAGGTTAATGAAAAACTGTTTTTT
few	TRBV18	TRBD1	TRBJ1-4	CASGGQGAFNEKLFF	TGTGCCAGCGGGGGACAGGGCGCTTTTAATGAAAAACTGTTTTTT
NA	TRBV2	NA	TRBJ1-4	CASSGSYEKLFF	TGTGCCAGCAGTGGGAGTTATGAAAAACTGTTTTTT
once	TRBV10-2	NA	TRBJ2-7	CASSDTYEQYF	TGCGCCAGCAGCGACACCTACGAGCAGTACTTC
NA	TRBV10-3	NA	TRBJ1-1	CAISESQVMNTEAFF	TGTGCCATCAGTGAGTCGCAGGTAATGAACACTGAAGCTTTCTTT
NA	TRBV10-3	TRBD1	TRBJ1-1	CAIRTGWGNTEAFF	TGTGCCATCAGGACAGGGTGGGGGAACACTGAAGCTTTCTTT
NA	TRBV3-1/TRBV3-2	NA	TRBJ1-5	CASSSWPPRAQHF	TGTGCCAGCAGCTCCTGGCCCCCGAGGGCCCAGCATTTT
few	TRBV30	NA	TRBJ1-3	CAWDLEANRGNTIYF	TGTGCCTGGGATTTGGAGGCGAATAGGGGAAACACCATATATTTT
NA	TRBV11-2	NA	TRBJ1-5	CASSLSIGSNQPQHF	TGTGCCAGCAGCTTATCCATCGGGAGTAATCAGCCCCAGCATTTT
once	TRBV4-1	TRBD1	TRBJ1-4	CASSRTGTNEKLFF	TGCGCCAGCAGTCGGACAGGCACTAATGAAAAACTGTTTTTT
NA	TRBV3-1/TRBV3-2	NA	TRBJ2-5	CASSQGPGTQETQYF	TGTGCCAGCAGCCAAGGGCCGGGAACTCAAGAGACCCAGTACTTC
few	TRBV2	NA	TRBJ1-1	CASSERGSEAFF	TGTGCCAGCAGTGAAAGGGGCAGTGAAGCTTTCTTT
NA	TRBV11-2	TRBD2	TRBJ2-1	CASSWGTSGFNEQFF	TGTGCCAGCAGCTGGGGGACTAGCGGCTTCAATGAGCAGTTCTTC
NA	TRBV19	NA	TRBJ1-5	CASSTGHYQPQHF	TGTGCCAGTAGTACCGGACATTATCAGCCCCAGCATTTT